The 23 T cell receptor beta chains presented below share a single source sample, sequenced in a study of cytomegalovirus exposure and HLA in healthy donors. Researchers ran the PCR with 60 Vbeta and 13 Jbeta primers. Some clones are missing from TCRdb's copy, which holds only in-frame ones; the method was immunoSEQ multiplex PCR. This table has 100,000 to 150,000 clones, more than 60% appearing once. What was sequenced was PBMCs. Receptors were obtained from a woman between 40 and 50 years old in good health and CMV-seropositive.

The V gene is TRBV5-6, the J gene TRBJ2-5; D is undetermined. CDR3 length equals 13 residues. From germline, CDR1 is SGHDT and CDR2 YYEEEE. V dropped 1 base and J dropped 0 bases, with 4 bases sitting between them. The CDR3 is CASSLYHQETQYF. The CDR3 DNA reads TGTGCCAGCAGCTTGTATCACCAAGAGACCCAGTACTTC. Full variable domain (rest looked up from reference TRBV5-6 and TRBJ2-5): DAGVTQSPTHLIKTRGQQVTLRCSPKSGHDTVSWYQQALGQGPQFIFQYYEEEERQRGNFPDRFSGHQFPNYSSELNVNALLLGDSALYLCASSLYHQETQYFGPGTRLLVL.

The chain uses TRBV6-4 and TRBJ1-1; 10 bases are a match to TRBD1. The V segment lost 2 bases and the J segment 3 bases; nucleotides outside the gene matches: 3. This CDR3 comprises 15 residues. Germline V lookup: CDR1 MRHNA, CDR2 SNTAGT. The CDR3 spells CASSDQTGGHTEAFF. CDR3 nucleotide sequence: TGTGCCAGCAGTGACCAGACAGGGGGCCACACTGAAGCTTTCTTT.

The chain couples TRBV11-2 to TRBJ2-1; possible D gene TRBD2, 6 bases. The CDR3 consists of 17 residues. V lost 1 base and J 3 bases, leaving 16 bases between the germline ends. From germline, CDR1 is SGHAT and CDR2 FQNNGV. CDR3 sequence: CASSLGRGEWVYNEQFF. The CDR3 nucleotides read TGTGCCAGCAGCTTAGGCCGCGGGGAGTGGGTCTACAATGAGCAGTTCTTC.

The CDR3 coding sequence is TGTGCCAGCAGCTTACAGGGACTACCTCGATCCGAGCAGTACTTC. Its protein product is CASSLQGLPRSEQYF. The chain has TRBV7-2 and TRBJ2-7; 7 bases line up with TRBD2. This CDR3 region has 15 residues. Germline CDR1 and CDR2: SGHTA and FQGNSA. With 2 bases clipped from V and 6 bases from J, the junction kept 10 bases outside the gene matches. The whole variable domain, filled in from reference TRBV7-2 and TRBJ2-7, reads GAGVSQSPSNKVTEKGKDVELRCDPISGHTALYWYRQSLGQGLEFLIYFQGNSAPDKSGLPSDRFSAERTGGSVSTLTIQRTQQEDSAVYLCASSLQGLPRSEQYFGPGTRLTVT.

This chain joins TRBV13 and TRBJ1-1, with 7 bases matching TRBD1. The trim removed 5 bases at V and 3 bases at J, leaving 12 bases unmatched. Looked up from germline, CDR1 is PRHDT and CDR2 is FYEKMQ (reference sequence). The CDR3 length is 16 residues. CDR3 DNA: TGTGCCAGCAGCCCTAAAGGAAGCAGGGGGGACACTGAAGCTTTCTTT. Translating it yields CASSPKGSRGDTEAFF.

The chain couples TRBV9 to TRBJ2-2; weak D call: TRBD1 (6 bases). The CDR3 length is 17 residues. Germline CDR1 is SGDLS and CDR2 is YYNGEE. Trimming shortened V by 4 bases and J by 4 bases, and 20 bases separated the two germline ends. The CDR3 sequence: CASSTHTGRGGTGELFF. Written as DNA, the CDR3 is TGTGCCAGCAGCACCCATACAGGGCGCGGAGGCACCGGGGAGCTGTTTTTT.

This sequence joins TRBV6-1 and TRBJ1-1, with a weak D call TRBD1 (6 bases). V was pared by 7 bases and J by 0 bases, with 9 bases between. Germline V gene lookup returns CDR1 MNHNS and CDR2 SASEGT. This CDR3 spans 13 amino acids. The DNA for the CDR3 is TGTGCCAGCACCCAGGGGTTGAACACTGAAGCTTTCTTT. Amino acid sequence: CASTQGLNTEAFF.

This sequence joins TRBV18 and TRBJ2-3, with 14 bases identical to TRBD2. This CDR3 has 17 residues. The trim removed 3 bases at V and 6 bases at J, leaving 8 bases unmatched. Germline CDR1 reads KGHSH; CDR2 reads LQKENI. The CDR3 DNA is TGTGCCAGCTCACCCCGGACTAGCGGGGGGTATCTGGATACGCAGTATTTT. Amino acid sequence: CASSPRTSGGYLDTQYF.

The V gene is TRBV9, the J gene TRBJ1-2; D unclear. The CDR3 is made up of 16 amino acids. Trimming cost V 3 bases and J 5 bases, with 20 bases left between them. From germline, CDR1 is SGDLS and CDR2 YYNGEE. The CDR3 is CASSEIPGLISYGYTF. CDR3 nucleotide sequence: TGTGCCAGCAGCGAAATCCCGGGTCTGATATCTTATGGCTACACCTTC.

The chain carries TRBV5-1 and TRBJ1-2, with D perhaps TRBD1 (5 bases). Germline V CDR1 and CDR2: SGHRS, YFSETQ. The CDR3 is made up of 13 amino acids. V lost 3 bases and J lost 8, with 14 bases in between. CDR3 in amino acids: CASSSDGTPGYTF. CDR3 DNA sequence: TGCGCCAGCAGCTCGGACGGGACTCCCGGCTACACCTTC.

The chain recombines TRBV28 with TRBJ2-7, with a tentative D call TRBD1 (6 bases). Trimming took off 2 bases at V and 5 bases at J, with 10 bases between the two ends. The CDR3 extends over 13 amino acids. The germline CDR1 and CDR2 sequences are MDHEN and SYDVKM. CDR3 residues: CASSLRRGNEQYF. Here the CDR3 DNA reads TGTGCCAGCAGTTTACGCAGGGGAAACGAGCAGTACTTC.

This chain joins TRBV6-4 and TRBJ2-2; D is perhaps TRBD1 (6 bases). CDR3 length equals 17 residues. V was cut by 2 bases and J by 4 bases, with 17 bases left in between. Per germline, CDR1 MRHNA and CDR2 SNTAGT. The CDR3 nucleotides read TGTGCCAGCAGTGACCAAACAGGGTCCGAAGTCACCGGGGAGCTGTTTTTT. This sequence encodes CASSDQTGSEVTGELFF.

The CDR3 DNA reads TGTGCCAGCAGCCGAAAAAGCGGGGGCACAGATACGCAGTATTTT. This sequence encodes CASSRKSGGTDTQYF. The rearrangement uses TRBV5-8 and TRBJ2-3; TRBD2 matches at 7 bases. The CDR3 is 15 residues long. The trim removed 4 bases at V and 1 base at J, leaving 6 bases unmatched. Looked up from germline, CDR1 is SGHTS and CDR2 is YDEGEE.

This chain connects TRBV2 to TRBJ2-7; the D gene is possibly TRBD2 (5 bases). The ends were cut back, 2 bases at V and 0 bases at J, with 11 bases in the middle. From germline, CDR1 is SNHLY and CDR2 FYNNEI. The CDR3 has 15 amino acids. CDR3 region: CASSERLINSYEQYF. CDR3 DNA: TGTGCCAGCAGTGAACGACTAATAAACTCCTACGAGCAGTACTTC.

The V and J genes are TRBV30 and TRBJ1-4; D possibly corresponds to TRBD1 (6 bases). In germline, CDR1 is GTSNPN, CDR2 SVGIG (reference sequence). The CDR3 loop spans 17 amino acids. V was trimmed by 1 base and J by 7 bases, leaving 22 bases between them. DNA of the CDR3: TGTGCCTGGAGTGGACCAGGACAGCGGGGTAGTTTTGAAAAACTGTTTTTT. It is translated as CAWSGPGQRGSFEKLFF.

A few counts support this clone. V usage is TRBV6-1 and J usage is TRBJ2-7; 12 bases line up with TRBD1. Germline-derived CDR1 and CDR2 are MNHNS and SASEGT. The V gene end was trimmed by 4 bases and the J gene end by 5 bases; junction bases not matched to a gene: 9. This CDR3 comprises 16 residues. CDR3 DNA: TGTGCCAGCAGTGGCCGGGACAGGGGGCTGGTCGACGAGCAGTACTTC. This codes for CASSGRDRGLVDEQYF.

This clone was counted only a few times. The chain recombines TRBV28 with TRBJ2-7; D is unclear. V was pared by 6 bases and J by 3 bases, with 12 bases between. Germline V CDR1 and CDR2: MDHEN, SYDVKM. The length of the CDR3 is 13 residues. CDR3 sequence (DNA): TGTGCCAGCAGGAAGAGTTCAATCTACGAGCAGTACTTC. Protein sequence: CASRKSSIYEQYF.

The gene calls are TRBV9 and TRBJ1-3, with 7 positions matching TRBD1. Germline-derived CDR1 and CDR2 are SGDLS and YYNGEE. V shed 4 bases, J shed 0 bases, and the junction held 7 bases outside the gene matches. CDR3 length: 16 residues. The CDR3 here is CASSSGDSYSGNTIYF. CDR3 sequence (DNA): TGTGCCAGCAGCTCTGGGGACAGCTACTCTGGAAACACCATATATTTT.

J is TRBJ1-2 and V is TRBV18; D gene ambiguous. The germline V and J ends were trimmed by 1 base and 2 bases, with 11 bases remaining between them. From germline, CDR1 is KGHSH and CDR2 LQKENI. There are 15 residues in the CDR3. CDR3 DNA sequence: TGTGCCAGCTCACCACGGCGGCAGATAAACTATGGCTACACCTTC. Its translation is CASSPRRQINYGYTF. The full variable domain, in which reference TRBV18 and TRBJ1-2 provide the parts outside the CDR3, is NAGVMQNPRHLVRRRGQEARLRCSPMKGHSHVYWYRQLPEEGLKFMVYLQKENIIDESGMPKERFSAEFPKEGPSILRIQQVVRGDSAAYFCASSPRRQINYGYTFGSGTRLTVV.

The J gene is TRBJ1-4, the V gene TRBV30; 9 bases are shared with TRBD1. CDR1 is GTSNPN, CDR2 SVGIG, per germline (reference sequence). This CDR3 comprises 17 residues. Trimming at V came to 3 bases and at J to 8 bases, leaving 16 bases not matched to a gene. CDR3 coding DNA: TGTGCCTGGAGGAAAGACAGGGGGGCAAGAGGGGACGAAAAACTGTTTTTT. It is translated as CAWRKDRGARGDEKLFF. Together with reference TRBV30 and TRBJ1-4, the CDR3 gives the full variable domain: SQTIHQWPATLVQPVGSPLSLECTVEGTSNPNLYWYRQAAGRGLQLLFYSVGIGQISSEVPQNLSASRPQDRQFILSSKKLLLSDSGFYLCAWRKDRGARGDEKLFFGSGTQLSVL.

This chain joins TRBV11-1 and TRBJ2-3; weak D call: TRBD2 (5 bases). From germline, CDR1 is SGHAT and CDR2 FQDESV (reference sequence). The V gene lost 4 bases and the J gene lost 1 base, with 12 bases spanning the gap. The CDR3 runs to 15 residues. CDR3: CASSSVALRTDTQYF. CDR3 DNA sequence: TGTGCCAGCAGCTCCGTAGCGTTACGCACAGATACGCAGTATTTT.

This clone appeared once. The chain's CDR3 is CASSYRLAGVPGELFF. The CDR3 DNA sequence: TGTGCCAGCAGTTACCGACTAGCGGGAGTTCCCGGGGAGCTGTTTTTT. V usage is TRBV6-5 and J usage is TRBJ2-2, with TRBD2 identical over 12 bases. The CDR3 covers 16 residues. With V trimmed by 2 bases and J by 6 bases, 4 bases remained unmatched. Germline CDR1 reads MNHEY; CDR2 reads SVGAGI.

This clone was observed a handful of times. The genes are TRBV7-9 and TRBJ2-3; 8 bases fit TRBD1. Germline V CDR1 and CDR2: SEHNR, FQNEAQ (reference sequence). The length of the CDR3 is 15 residues. With 5 bases clipped from V and 4 bases from J, the junction kept 8 bases outside the gene matches. CDR3 loop: CASSAQGAPSDTQYF. For the CDR3, the DNA is TGTGCCAGCAGCGCGCAGGGGGCGCCTTCAGATACGCAGTATTTT.